Presented here are 4 T cell receptor beta chains from one specimen sequenced in a study of shared clonotypes between healthy human individuals. Generated by immunoSEQ multiplex PCR, the TCRdb table keeps only in-frame clones and is missing some. Of approximately 700,000 clones detected, less than 80% appear once; the ten largest clones hold around 1.8%. The material sequenced was memory CD4+ T cells sorted from blood. The subset: CD45RA-negative fraction. Source of these receptors: a woman in her twenties or thirties in good health.

This clone appeared once. The V and J genes are TRBV7-2 and TRBJ2-2; 8 bases are a match to TRBD1. Germline CDR1 is SGHTA and CDR2 is FQGNSA. The CDR3 has 15 amino acids. J gave up 4 bases and V 5 bases, and 6 bases lay outside the gene matches. In DNA, the CDR3 is TGTGCCAGCAGCGCCCGGACAGGGAGCACCGGGGAGCTGTTTTTT. Encoded protein: CASSARTGSTGELFF.

The V call is TRBV7-7, the J call TRBJ1-6, with D possibly matching TRBD1 (6 bases). The CDR3 runs to 17 residues. V lost 2 bases and J lost 8, with 19 bases in between. From germline, CDR1 is SSHAT and CDR2 FNYEAQ (reference sequence). Here the CDR3 DNA reads TGTGCCAGCAGCTTACGGGGGCCTGAGAATGGGGATTCACCCCTCCACTTT. As protein: CASSLRGPENGDSPLHF. Variable domain in full (rest from reference TRBV7-7 and TRBJ1-6): GAGVSQSPRYKVTKRGQDVTLRCDPISSHATLYWYQQALGQGPEFLTYFNYEAQPDKSGLPSDRFSAERPEGSISTLTIQRTEQRDSAMYRCASSLRGPENGDSPLHFGNGTRLTVT.

Regarding this clone: Other DNA sequences in the sample encode the same CDR3. The rearrangement links TRBV5-1 to TRBJ2-7, with D possibly called TRBD1 or TRBD2 (5 bases each). V was clipped by 4 bases and J by 6 bases, with 17 bases between them. The CDR3 runs 14 residues. CDR1 and CDR2 from the germline V gene are SGHRS and YFSETQ. CDR3 protein: CASSPGTEGSEQYF. The DNA of the CDR3 is TGCGCCAGCAGCCCGGGAACAGAGGGGAGCGAGCAGTACTTC.

The chain uses TRBV2 and TRBJ2-2; 14 bases are shared with TRBD2. Trimming cost V 7 bases and J 6 bases; bases outside gene matches: 10. This CDR3 comprises 17 residues. Looked up from germline, CDR1 is SNHLY and CDR2 is FYNNEI. CDR3 loop: CASTETSGRGGAGELFF. The CDR3 nucleotides read TGTGCCAGCACCGAGACTAGCGGGAGGGGCGGAGCCGGGGAGCTGTTTTTT.